The rows below give T cell receptor beta chains drawn from one sample of a study of shared clonotypes between healthy human individuals. The table came from immunoSEQ multiplex PCR; TCRdb's copy has only in-frame clones and leaves some out. The profile shows hundreds of thousands of clones, 96% of them singletons. What was sequenced was naive CD8+ T cells sorted from blood. These receptors all come from a woman in her 30s in good health. The CDR3 runs from the conserved cysteine through the conserved F or W. D genes are given only for firm matches. Clone sizes are given selectively: once, few, many, or a class where the clone is expanded.

V	D	size	J	CDR3	DNA
TRBV27	TRBD1	-	TRBJ2-4	CASGDSRTKNIQYF	TGTGCCAGCGGGGACAGTAGGACCAAAAACATTCAGTACTTC
TRBV7-9	-	-	TRBJ1-2	CASSLEESGNYGYTF	TGTGCCAGCAGCTTAGAGGAATCGGGGAACTATGGCTACACCTTC
TRBV27	-	-	TRBJ1-5	CASRRENQPQHF	TGTGCCAGCAGGAGGGAAAATCAGCCCCAGCATTTT
TRBV5-6	-	-	TRBJ1-3	CASSLAGTASGNTIYF	TGTGCCAGCAGCTTGGCCGGTACAGCCTCTGGAAACACCATATATTTT
TRBV27	-	-	TRBJ1-1	CASSLYGAPDTEAFF	TGTGCCAGCAGTTTATATGGGGCGCCGGACACTGAAGCTTTCTTT
TRBV7-7	-	once	TRBJ2-5	CASSSETGTSETQYF	TGTGCCAGCAGCTCTGAGACCGGGACGTCAGAGACCCAGTACTTC
TRBV27	-	-	TRBJ2-3	CASREGQGPTDTQYF	TGTGCCAGCAGGGAGGGGCAGGGGCCCACAGATACGCAGTATTTT
TRBV7-9	-	-	TRBJ2-5	CASSLFSGVQETQYF	TGTGCCAGCAGCTTATTTAGCGGAGTTCAAGAGACCCAGTACTTC
TRBV19	TRBD1	-	TRBJ1-2	CASSPGQGLRYYGYTF	TGTGCCAGTAGTCCGGGACAGGGGTTGAGGTACTATGGCTACACCTTC
TRBV19	TRBD2	-	TRBJ2-2	CASSPLAGGNTGELFF	TGTGCCAGTAGCCCCCTTGCGGGAGGGAACACCGGGGAGCTGTTTTTT
TRBV5-6	-	-	TRBJ2-7	CASSFVDNSYEQYF	TGTGCCAGCAGCTTTGTGGACAACTCCTACGAGCAGTACTTC
TRBV14	-	once	TRBJ2-2	CASSLQGARNTGELFF	TGTGCCAGCAGCCTTCAAGGGGCGAGGAACACCGGGGAGCTGTTTTTT
TRBV27	TRBD2	-	TRBJ2-2	CASSPGTSGRGELFF	TGTGCCAGCAGCCCCGGGACTAGCGGGAGGGGGGAGCTGTTTTTT
TRBV2	TRBD2	-	TRBJ2-1	CASSGLAGGRDEQFF	TGTGCCAGCAGTGGACTAGCGGGAGGGCGGGATGAGCAGTTCTTC
TRBV6-5	-	-	TRBJ1-2	CASSYSTGYGYTF	TGTGCCAGCAGTTACTCTACAGGCTATGGCTACACCTTC
TRBV13	-	-	TRBJ1-1	CASSYQENTEAFF	TGTGCCAGCAGTTACCAGGAGAACACTGAAGCTTTCTTT
TRBV27	-	-	TRBJ2-2	CASTRGEGAGELFF	TGTGCCAGCACTAGGGGTGAGGGCGCCGGGGAGCTGTTTTTT
TRBV19	TRBD1	-	TRBJ2-3	CASSIQGEADYTQYF	TGTGCCAGTAGTATCCAGGGGGAAGCGGACTATACGCAGTATTTT